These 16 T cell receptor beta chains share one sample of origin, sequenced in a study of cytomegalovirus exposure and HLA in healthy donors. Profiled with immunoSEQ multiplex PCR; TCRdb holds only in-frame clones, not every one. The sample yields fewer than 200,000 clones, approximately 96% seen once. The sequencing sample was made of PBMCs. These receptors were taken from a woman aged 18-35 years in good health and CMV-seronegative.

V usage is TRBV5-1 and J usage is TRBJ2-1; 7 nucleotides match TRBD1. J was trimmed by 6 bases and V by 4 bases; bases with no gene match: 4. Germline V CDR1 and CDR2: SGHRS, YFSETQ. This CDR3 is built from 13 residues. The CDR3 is CASSPTGLNEQFF. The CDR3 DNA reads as TGCGCCAGCAGCCCGACAGGGCTCAATGAGCAGTTCTTC.

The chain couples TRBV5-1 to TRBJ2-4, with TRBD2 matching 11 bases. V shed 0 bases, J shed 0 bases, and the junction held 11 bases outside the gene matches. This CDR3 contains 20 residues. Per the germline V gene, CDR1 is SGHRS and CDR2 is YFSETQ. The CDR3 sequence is CASSLDRSSGGQVAKNIQYF. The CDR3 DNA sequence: TGCGCCAGCAGCTTGGATCGGTCTAGCGGGGGGCAGGTAGCCAAAAACATTCAGTACTTC.

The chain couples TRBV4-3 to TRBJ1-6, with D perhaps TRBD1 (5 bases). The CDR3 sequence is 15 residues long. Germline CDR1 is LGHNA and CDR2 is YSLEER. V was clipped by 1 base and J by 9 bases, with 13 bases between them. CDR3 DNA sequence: TGCGCCAGCAGCCAAGTTGCCCAGGGTGGTTCACCCCTCCACTTT. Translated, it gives CASSQVAQGGSPLHF.

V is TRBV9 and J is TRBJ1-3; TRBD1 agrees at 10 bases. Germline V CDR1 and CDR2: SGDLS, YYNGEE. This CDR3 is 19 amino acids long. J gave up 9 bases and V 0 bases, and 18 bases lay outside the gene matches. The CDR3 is CASSVDAWGGQGTPSTIYF. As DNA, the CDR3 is TGTGCCAGCAGCGTAGATGCATGGGGGGGACAGGGGACTCCAAGCACCATATATTTT.

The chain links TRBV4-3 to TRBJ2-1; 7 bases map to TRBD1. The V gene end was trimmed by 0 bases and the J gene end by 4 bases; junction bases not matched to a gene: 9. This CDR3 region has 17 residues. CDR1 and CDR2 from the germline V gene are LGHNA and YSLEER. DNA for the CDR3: TGCGCCAGCAGCCAAGATCTAAGTGGACAGGCTTACAATGAGCAGTTCTTC. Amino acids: CASSQDLSGQAYNEQFF.

The CDR3 DNA is TGTGCCAGCAGTTTGTCCGGGACAGTATCCGCGCAGTATTTT. Protein product: CASSLSGTVSAQYF. The chain employs TRBV6-5 and TRBJ2-3; TRBD1 matches 7 bases. The CDR3 loop spans 14 amino acids. The germline V gene has CDR1 MNHEY and CDR2 SVGAGI. Trimming cost V 4 bases and J 10 bases; bases outside gene matches: 11.

CDR3 sequence (DNA): TGCGCCAGCAGCGACCCGGACAGGGGAAGGAAAGAGACCCAGTACTTC. Translating gives CASSDPDRGRKETQYF. The chain employs TRBV5-1 and TRBJ2-5; TRBD1 aligns across 9 bases. Trimming took 4 bases from V and 3 from J; bases not matched to a gene: 10. Germline-derived CDR1 and CDR2 are SGHRS and YFSETQ. There are 16 residues in the CDR3.

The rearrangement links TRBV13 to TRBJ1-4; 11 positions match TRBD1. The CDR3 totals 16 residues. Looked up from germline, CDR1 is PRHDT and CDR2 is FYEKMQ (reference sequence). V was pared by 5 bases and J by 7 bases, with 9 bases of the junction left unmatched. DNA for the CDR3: TGTGCCAGCAGCCAGTGGGTCGGGACAGGGGGTGAAAAACTGTTTTTT. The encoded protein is CASSQWVGTGGEKLFF.

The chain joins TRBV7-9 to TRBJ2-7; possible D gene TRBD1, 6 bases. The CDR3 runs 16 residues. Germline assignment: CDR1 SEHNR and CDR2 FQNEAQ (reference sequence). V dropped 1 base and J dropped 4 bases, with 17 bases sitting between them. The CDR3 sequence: CASSLGETGLEYEQYF. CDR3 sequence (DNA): TGTGCCAGCAGCTTAGGGGAAACAGGGCTAGAGTACGAGCAGTACTTC.

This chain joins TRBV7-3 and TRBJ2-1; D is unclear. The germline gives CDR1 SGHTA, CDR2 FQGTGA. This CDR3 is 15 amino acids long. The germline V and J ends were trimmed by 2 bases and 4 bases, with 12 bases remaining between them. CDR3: CASSLVRSVYNEQFF. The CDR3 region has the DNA TGTGCCAGCAGCTTAGTACGAAGCGTTTACAATGAGCAGTTCTTC.

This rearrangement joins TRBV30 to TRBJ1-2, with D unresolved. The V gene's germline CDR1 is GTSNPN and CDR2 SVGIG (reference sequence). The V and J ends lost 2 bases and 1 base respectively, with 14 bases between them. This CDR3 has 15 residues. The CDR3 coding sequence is TGTGCCTGGAGTCCCGCGGGAGGTATTAACTATGGCTACACCTTC. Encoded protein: CAWSPAGGINYGYTF.

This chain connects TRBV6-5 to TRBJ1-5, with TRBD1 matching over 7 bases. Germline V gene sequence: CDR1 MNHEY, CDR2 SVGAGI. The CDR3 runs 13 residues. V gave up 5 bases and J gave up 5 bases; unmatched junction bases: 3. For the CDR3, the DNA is TGTGCCAGCAGTAGGACAGGCTATCAGCCCCAGCATTTT. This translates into CASSRTGYQPQHF.

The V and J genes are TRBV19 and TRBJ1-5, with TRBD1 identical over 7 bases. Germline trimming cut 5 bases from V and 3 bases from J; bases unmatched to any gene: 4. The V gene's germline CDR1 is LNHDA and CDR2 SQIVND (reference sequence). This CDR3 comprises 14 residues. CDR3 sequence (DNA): TGTGCCAGTAGTCCAACAGGGGACAATCAGCCCCAGCATTTT. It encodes CASSPTGDNQPQHF.

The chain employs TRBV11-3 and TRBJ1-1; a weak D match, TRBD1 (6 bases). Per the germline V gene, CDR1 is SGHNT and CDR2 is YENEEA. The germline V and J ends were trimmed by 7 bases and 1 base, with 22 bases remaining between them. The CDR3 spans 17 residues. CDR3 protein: CASIKAGTTRTNTEAFF. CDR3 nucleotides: TGTGCCAGCATCAAGGCCGGGACAACGAGGACGAACACTGAAGCTTTCTTT.

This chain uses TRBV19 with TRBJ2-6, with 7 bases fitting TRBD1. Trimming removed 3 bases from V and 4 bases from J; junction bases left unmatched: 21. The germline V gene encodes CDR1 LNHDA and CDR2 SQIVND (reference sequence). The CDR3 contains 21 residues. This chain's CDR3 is CASSMPAQGVSLPRGANVLTF. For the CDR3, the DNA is TGTGCCAGTAGTATGCCGGCCCAGGGGGTGAGCCTGCCTAGGGGGGCCAACGTCCTGACTTTC.

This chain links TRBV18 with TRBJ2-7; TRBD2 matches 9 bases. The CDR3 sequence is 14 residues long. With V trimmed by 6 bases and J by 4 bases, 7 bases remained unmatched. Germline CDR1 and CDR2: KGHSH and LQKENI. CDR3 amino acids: CASSPIAGAYEQYF. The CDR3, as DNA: TGTGCCAGCTCTCCTATAGCGGGGGCTTACGAGCAGTACTTC.